This passage covers 8 T cell receptor beta chains from one sample sequenced in a study of cytomegalovirus exposure and HLA in healthy donors. Both 60 Vbeta primers and 13 Jbeta primers went into the PCR. Profiling relied on immunoSEQ multiplex PCR, and the TCRdb table lists in-frame clones only, not all of them. This table has 120,000 or so clones, around 78% appearing once. Input material: PBMCs. The source of these receptors is a woman in her 40s in good health and CMV-seronegative.

This clone was observed a few times. This sequence joins TRBV4-1 and TRBJ1-1; possible D gene TRBD1, 6 bases. CDR1 and CDR2 from the germline V gene are MGHRA and YSYEKL. This CDR3 is 15 amino acids long. Trimming shortened V by 1 base and J by 2 bases, and 11 bases separated the two germline ends. This CDR3 is CASSQVEQGNTEAFF. CDR3 nucleotide sequence: TGCGCCAGCAGCCAAGTTGAACAGGGCAACACTGAAGCTTTCTTT.

V is TRBV15 and J is TRBJ2-2, with a possible D match to TRBD1 (5 bases). The CDR3 has 11 amino acids. The V gene's germline CDR1 is LNHNV and CDR2 YYDKDF (reference sequence). Trimming shortened V by 9 bases and J by 4 bases, and 6 bases separated the two germline ends. The DNA of the CDR3 is TGTGCCACACAGGCCACCGGGGAGCTGTTTTTT. Translation gives CATQATGELFF.

The chain is built from TRBV27 and TRBJ1-5, with 7 nucleotides matching TRBD1. The CDR3 is made up of 15 amino acids. V lost 5 bases to trimming and J lost 1 base; unmatched junction nucleotides: 5. Germline values: CDR1 MNHEY, CDR2 SMNVEV (reference sequence). The chain's CDR3 is CASSPHRGSNQPQHF. CDR3 sequence (DNA): TGTGCCAGCAGTCCTCACAGGGGAAGCAATCAGCCCCAGCATTTT.

The V and J genes are TRBV28 and TRBJ2-7; 7 bases match TRBD2. The V gene end was trimmed by 7 bases and the J gene end by 5 bases; junction bases not matched to a gene: 26. The CDR3 has 19 amino acids. CDR1 is MDHEN and CDR2 is SYDVKM in the germline V gene. CDR3 sequence (DNA): TGTGCCAGCACCCCCCGCCAGAACCTTGACGGGAGGACTAGGAACGAGCAGTACTTC. Amino acid sequence: CASTPRQNLDGRTRNEQYF.

The chain recombines TRBV7-2 with TRBJ2-7; 8 bases are shared with TRBD1. The germline gives CDR1 SGHTA, CDR2 FQGNSA. The CDR3 is 16 residues long. V was pared by 0 bases and J by 5 bases, with 9 bases of the junction left unmatched. CDR3 region: CASSLAGTGGRNEQYF. Here the CDR3 DNA reads TGTGCCAGCAGCTTAGCCGGGACAGGAGGCAGGAACGAGCAGTACTTC.

This clone was seen a few times. The V and J genes are TRBV6-1 and TRBJ1-2; D gene uncertain. CDR1 is MNHNS and CDR2 is SASEGT in the germline V gene. The CDR3 loop spans 14 amino acids. Trimming cost V 1 base and J 8 bases, with 14 bases left between them. CDR3 bases: TGTGCCAGCAGTGAAGATGCGGGAATTGGCGGCTACACCTTC. Encoded protein: CASSEDAGIGGYTF.

The V call is TRBV19, the J call TRBJ2-3, with D possibly TRBD2 on 6 matching bases. The CDR3 has 13 amino acids. In germline, CDR1 is LNHDA, CDR2 SQIVND (reference sequence). The germline V and J ends were trimmed by 4 bases and 3 bases, with 8 bases remaining between them. CDR3 sequence: CASSSGMTDTQYF. The CDR3 bases are TGTGCCAGTAGTAGCGGGATGACAGATACGCAGTATTTT.

J is TRBJ1-2 and V is TRBV7-8; 10 bases are a match to TRBD1. V lost 5 bases, J lost 8 bases, and 8 bases stayed unmatched. Germline V gives CDR1 SGHVS, CDR2 FQNEAQ. The CDR3 runs 14 residues. As DNA, the CDR3 is TGTGCCAGCAGCCTCCGGACAGGGGGTGAGGGCTACACCTTC. Translation gives CASSLRTGGEGYTF.